The present entry profiles one TCR beta chain with its context. Its target is not known. The sample originates from a study of T cells in Graves' hyperthyroidism and ophthalmopathy. Study results and limitations: Stable hyperthyroidism was separated from ophthalmopathy by a model based on 13 V-J features.

Using RNA transcripts as the source, TCR beta CDR3 regions were amplified. TCR CDR3 regions were first amplified by RT-PCR with HTBI primers. One entry per CDR3 protein, called by TCRdb with MiXCR from the multiplex PCR reads. Of 500,000 to 800,000 distinct CDR3 sequences listed, roughly 15% are singletons. CDR1 and CDR2 (germline): LGHNA, YSLEER. CDR3 size: 15 residues. The ends lost 2 bases at V and 3 bases at J; junction bases unmatched: 4. J is TRBJ2-7 and V is TRBV4-3, with 10 nucleotides matching TRBD2. The origin of this receptor is a woman aged 50 to 65 with Graves' ophthalmopathy. The sequenced sample was blood. CDR3: CASSQNLAGDYEQYF. The CDR3 DNA reads as TGCGCCAGCAGCCAAAACCTAGCGGGAGACTACGAGCAGTACTTC.